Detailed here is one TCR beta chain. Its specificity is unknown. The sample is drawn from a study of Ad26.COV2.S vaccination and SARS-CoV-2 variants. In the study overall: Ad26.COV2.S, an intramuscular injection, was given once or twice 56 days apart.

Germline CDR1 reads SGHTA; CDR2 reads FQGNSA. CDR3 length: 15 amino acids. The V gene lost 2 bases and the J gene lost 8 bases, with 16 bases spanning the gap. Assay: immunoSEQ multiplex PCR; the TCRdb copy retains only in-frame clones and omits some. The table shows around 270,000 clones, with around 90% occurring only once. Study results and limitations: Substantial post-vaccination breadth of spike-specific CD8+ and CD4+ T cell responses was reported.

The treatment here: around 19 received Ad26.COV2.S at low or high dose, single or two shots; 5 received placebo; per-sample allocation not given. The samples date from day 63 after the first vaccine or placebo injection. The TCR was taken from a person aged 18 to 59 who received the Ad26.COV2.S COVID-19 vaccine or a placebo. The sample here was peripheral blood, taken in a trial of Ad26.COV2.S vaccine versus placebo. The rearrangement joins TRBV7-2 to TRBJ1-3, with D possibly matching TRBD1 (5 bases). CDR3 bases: TGTGCCAGCAGCTTAAAGGCTCGGCAGGGAGACACCATATATTTT. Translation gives CASSLKARQGDTIYF.